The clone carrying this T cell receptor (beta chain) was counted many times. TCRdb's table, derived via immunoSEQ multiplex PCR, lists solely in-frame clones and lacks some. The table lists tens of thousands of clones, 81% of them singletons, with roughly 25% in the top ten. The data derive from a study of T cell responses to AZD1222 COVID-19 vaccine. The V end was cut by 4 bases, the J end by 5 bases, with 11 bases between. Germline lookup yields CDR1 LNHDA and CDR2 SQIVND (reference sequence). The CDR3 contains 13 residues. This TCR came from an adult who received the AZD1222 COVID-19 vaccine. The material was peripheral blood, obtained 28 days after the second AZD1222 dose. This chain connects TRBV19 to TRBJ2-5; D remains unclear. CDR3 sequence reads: CASSTHPGETQYF. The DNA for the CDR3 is TGTGCCAGTAGTACCCACCCTGGGGAGACCCAGTACTTC.